This TCR beta chain is from a study of blood T cell repertoires in COVID-19. TCRdb keeps only in-frame clones here, not all; method: immunoSEQ multiplex PCR. The sample contains 150,000 to 200,000 clones, roughly 88% of which appear only once. With V trimmed by 4 bases and J by 4 bases, 11 bases remained unmatched. The CDR3 length is 19 residues. CDR1 is LNHDA and CDR2 is SQIVND in the germline V gene (reference sequence). There are a few counts of this clone. The chain couples TRBV19 to TRBJ1-6; 12 bases line up with TRBD1. The specimen was peripheral blood. The sequence was collected from a woman older than 75 with active or convalescent COVID-19. The CDR3 region is CASSNRLGQGARYNSPLHF. For the CDR3, the DNA is TGTGCCAGTAGTAACCGCTTGGGACAGGGGGCGCGTTATAATTCACCCCTCCACTTT.